The following is a T cell receptor beta chain sequence with its context. This clonotype was counted many times. There is no known antigen for this receptor. No qualities accompany the bases; no much larger clone lies one base away. The entry originates in a study of blood T cells in healthy people across ages (dated by TCRdb to between 2014 and 2017). Context from the whole study: Template switching captured roughly one uniquely barcoded TCR beta cDNA molecule per two T cells in model experiments. The study analyzed two additional independent replicas of 1 million unique cDNA reads from the same blood draw for two donors, one aged 18 to 30 and one aged 80 or older. Donors of different ages were randomly distributed across sequencing lanes to avoid experimental bias. The donors were split into four age groups: young (average around 16 years), middle-aged (about 40), aged (approximately 59) and long-lived (roughly 80). Age-related changes in TCR beta repertoire diversity were measured in the study by deep sequencing normalized with unique cDNA molecular identifiers.

The CDR3, cysteine through phenylalanine, is 14 amino acids long. The read is trimmed to its CDR3 DNA, 42 bases read in frame from base 1. V lost 4 bases and J lost 4 bases; the stretch between them is 13 bases long. Broad study findings and their caveats: There was a strong correlation between observed TCR beta diversity and the percentage of naive T cells measured by flow cytometry. Because the CMV infection status of the donors was unknown, age-related changes in expanded clonotypes may potentially have been confounded. Conclusive comparison of naive and antigen-experienced compartments was prevented by the profiling of bulk unsorted PBMCs. Estimates of total diversity from one million sequenced T cells were regarded as lower bounds and underestimates. Observed TCR beta diversity per million T cells fell roughly linearly with age, and a significant reduction was already apparent by age about 43. Compared with the aged group, the long-lived group had more naive CD4+ T cells, fewer expanded clones and increased TCR diversity, a pattern suggesting age selection.

Donors were 30 to 45 systemically healthy Caucasian individuals from Russia aged about 6 to 100 years. Around 10 milliliters of peripheral blood were collected from each donor into EDTA-treated Vacutainer tubes. Ficoll-Paque density-gradient centrifugation was used to isolate PBMCs, with at least 7 million obtained per sample. Trizol reagent was used to extract total RNA from PBMCs, with at least 5 micrograms per sample. For every donor, flow cytometry on a PBMC aliquot measured the percentage of naive CD45RAhigh/CD27high T cells. Library generation was performed with 5' RACE. Sequencing was performed on an Illumina HiSeq 2500. A second PCR of about 6 to 11 cycles was run with a J-beta primer mix and a sample-barcoded 5' primer. Each TCR beta cDNA molecule received a unique molecular identifier from a template-switch 5' adaptor carrying 12 random nucleotides. Each sample yielded at least 3 million CDR3-containing paired-end reads. First-strand cDNA synthesis was performed from all RNA using the Mint cDNA synthesis kit, with priming by a TRBC-specific oligonucleotide. Following uracil-DNA glycosylase treatment, a first 18-cycle PCR with universal primers M1SS and BC2_uni_R was performed on all cDNA. In the authors' own workflow: Normalization of each sample was performed by random selection of 1 million high-quality reads, each carrying a distinct molecular identifier. Reads sharing molecular identifiers were discarded rather than binned into consensus sequences. CDR3 identification, clonotype clustering and error correction used MiTCR with a Q25 quality threshold and the strictest error-elimination algorithm. A nonparametric unseen species model with Euler transformation was used to estimate a lower bound on total TCR beta diversity. In-frame beta chains were kept once TCRdb had trimmed the public reads at Q25 with fastp and called clones with MiXCR. When rows share a CDR3 protein, they turn into one entry using the most common DNA and genes. TCRdb's processing, not the study's, gives the V and J calls here. Recorded for this sample are roughly 1.7 million distinct CDR3 sequences; roughly 32% of them occurred a single time. The ten top clones hold about 10% of the sample.

This sequence originates from a woman aged 25 to 39 in good health. The material sequenced was blood. The sequence joins TRBV12-3 or TRBV12-4 to TRBJ2-5, with no reliable assignment of the D segment. The sequence in DNA is TGTGCCAGCAGTTCCTCTGGGGTGCGAGAGACCCAGTACTTC. The resulting protein is CASSSSGVRETQYF.